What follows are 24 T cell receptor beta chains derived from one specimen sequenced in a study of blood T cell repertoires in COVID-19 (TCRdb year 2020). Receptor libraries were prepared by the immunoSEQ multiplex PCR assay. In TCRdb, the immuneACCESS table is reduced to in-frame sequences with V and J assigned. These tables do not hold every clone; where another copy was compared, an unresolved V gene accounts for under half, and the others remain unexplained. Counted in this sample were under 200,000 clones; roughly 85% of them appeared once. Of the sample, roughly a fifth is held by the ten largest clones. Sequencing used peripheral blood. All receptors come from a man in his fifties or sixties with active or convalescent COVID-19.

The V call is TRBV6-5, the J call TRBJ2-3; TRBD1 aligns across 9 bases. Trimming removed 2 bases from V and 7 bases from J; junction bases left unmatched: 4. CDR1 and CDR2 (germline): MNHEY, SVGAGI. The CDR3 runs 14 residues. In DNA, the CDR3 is TGTGCCAGCAGTTACGGGACAGGGTCAAATACGCAGTATTTT. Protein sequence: CASSYGTGSNTQYF.

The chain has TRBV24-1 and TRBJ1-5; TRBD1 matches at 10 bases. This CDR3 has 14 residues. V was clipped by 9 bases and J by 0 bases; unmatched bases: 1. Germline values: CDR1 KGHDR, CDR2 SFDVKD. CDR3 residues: CATGTGDSNQPQHF. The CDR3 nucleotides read TGTGCCACCGGGACAGGGGATAGCAATCAGCCCCAGCATTTT.

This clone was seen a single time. In DNA, the CDR3 is TGTGCCAGTAGTCCCCGGACAAGCAACTATGGCTACACCTTC. Translating gives CASSPRTSNYGYTF. The chain joins TRBV19 to TRBJ1-2; D may be TRBD1 (5 bases). The CDR3 extends over 14 amino acids. Trimming took 5 bases from V and 2 from J, leaving 12 bases between them. CDR1 and CDR2 from the germline V gene are LNHDA and SQIVND (reference sequence).

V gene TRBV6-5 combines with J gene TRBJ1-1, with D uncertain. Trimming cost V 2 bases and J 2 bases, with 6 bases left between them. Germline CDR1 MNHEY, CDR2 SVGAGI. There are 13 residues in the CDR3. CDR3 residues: CASSYTVNTEAFF. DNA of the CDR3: TGTGCCAGCAGTTACACTGTAAACACTGAAGCTTTCTTT.

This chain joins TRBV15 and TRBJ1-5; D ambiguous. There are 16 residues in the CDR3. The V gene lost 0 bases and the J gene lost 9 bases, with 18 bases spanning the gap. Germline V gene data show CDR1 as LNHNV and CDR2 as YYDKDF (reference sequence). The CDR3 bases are TGTGCCACCAGCAGAGATCCCGGCGTAGCGACGTGGCCCCAGCATTTT. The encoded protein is CATSRDPGVATWPQHF. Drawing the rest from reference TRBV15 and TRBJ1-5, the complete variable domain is DAMVIQNPRYQVTQFGKPVTLSCSQTLNHNVMYWYQQKSSQAPKLLFHYYDKDFNNEADTPDNFQSRRPNTSFCFLDIRSPGLGDTAMYLCATSRDPGVATWPQHFGDGTRLSIL.

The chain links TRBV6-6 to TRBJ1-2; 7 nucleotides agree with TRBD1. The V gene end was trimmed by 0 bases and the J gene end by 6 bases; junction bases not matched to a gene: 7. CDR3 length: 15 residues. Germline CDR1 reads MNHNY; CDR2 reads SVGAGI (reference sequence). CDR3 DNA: TGTGCCAGCAGTTACTCCGGGGGACAGCGGAATGGCTACACCTTC. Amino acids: CASSYSGGQRNGYTF.

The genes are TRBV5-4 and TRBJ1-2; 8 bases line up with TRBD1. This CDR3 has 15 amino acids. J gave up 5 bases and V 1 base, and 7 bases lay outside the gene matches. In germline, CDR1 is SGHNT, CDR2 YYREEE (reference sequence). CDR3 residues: CASSLTGQVRYGYTF. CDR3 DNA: TGTGCCAGCAGCTTGACGGGACAGGTTAGATATGGCTACACCTTC.

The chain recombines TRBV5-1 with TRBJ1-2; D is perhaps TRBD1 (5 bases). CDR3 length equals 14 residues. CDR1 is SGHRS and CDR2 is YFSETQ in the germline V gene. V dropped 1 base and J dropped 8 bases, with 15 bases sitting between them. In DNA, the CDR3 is TGCGCCAGCAGCTTGCTCACAGGTGAAGTCGGCTACACCTTC. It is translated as CASSLLTGEVGYTF.

The CDR3, as DNA: TGTGCCTGGAGTGTAACGGGGGTTAGCGAAAAACTGTTTTTT. It yields the protein CAWSVTGVSEKLFF. The chain couples TRBV30 to TRBJ1-4, with D possibly matching TRBD1 (5 bases). This CDR3 is 14 amino acids long. Trimming shortened V by 0 bases and J by 8 bases, and 13 bases separated the two germline ends. Germline lookup yields CDR1 GTSNPN and CDR2 SVGIG (reference sequence). The whole variable domain, filled in from reference TRBV30 and TRBJ1-4, reads SQTIHQWPATLVQPVGSPLSLECTVEGTSNPNLYWYRQAAGRGLQLLFYSVGIGQISSEVPQNLSASRPQDRQFILSSKKLLLSDSGFYLCAWSVTGVSEKLFFGSGTQLSVL.

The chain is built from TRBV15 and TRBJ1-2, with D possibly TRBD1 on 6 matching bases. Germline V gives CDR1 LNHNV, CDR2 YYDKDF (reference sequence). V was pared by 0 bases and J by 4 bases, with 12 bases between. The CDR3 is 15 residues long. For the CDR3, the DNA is TGTGCCACCAGCAGAGAAACCGGGGGGCTCTATGGCTACACCTTC. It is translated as CATSRETGGLYGYTF.

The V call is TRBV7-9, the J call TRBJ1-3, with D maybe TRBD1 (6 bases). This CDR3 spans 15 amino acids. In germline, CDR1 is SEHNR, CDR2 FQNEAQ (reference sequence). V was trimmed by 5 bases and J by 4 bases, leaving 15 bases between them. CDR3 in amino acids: CASSPGGQMGNTIYF. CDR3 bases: TGTGCCAGCAGCCCGGGGGGCCAAATGGGAAACACCATATATTTT.

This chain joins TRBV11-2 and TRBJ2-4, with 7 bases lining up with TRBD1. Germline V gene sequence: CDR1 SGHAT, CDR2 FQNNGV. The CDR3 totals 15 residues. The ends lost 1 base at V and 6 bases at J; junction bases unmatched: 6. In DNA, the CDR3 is TGTGCCAGCAGCTTAGGGTATAGACAGGGAAACATTCAGTACTTC. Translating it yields CASSLGYRQGNIQYF. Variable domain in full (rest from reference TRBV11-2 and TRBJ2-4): EAGVAQSPRYKIIEKRQSVAFWCNPISGHATLYWYQQILGQGPKLLIQFQNNGVVDDSQLPKDRFSAERLKGVDSTLKIQPAKLEDSAVYLCASSLGYRQGNIQYFGAGTRLSVL.

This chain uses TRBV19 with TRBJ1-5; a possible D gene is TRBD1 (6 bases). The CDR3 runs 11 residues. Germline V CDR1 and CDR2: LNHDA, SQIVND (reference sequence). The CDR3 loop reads CTNRDFQPQHF. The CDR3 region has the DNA TGTACGAACAGGGATTTTCAGCCCCAGCATTTT.

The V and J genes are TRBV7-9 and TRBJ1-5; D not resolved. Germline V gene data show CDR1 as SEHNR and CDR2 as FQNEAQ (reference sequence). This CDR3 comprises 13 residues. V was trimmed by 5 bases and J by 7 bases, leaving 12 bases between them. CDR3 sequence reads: CASSQDGKQPQHF. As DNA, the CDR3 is TGTGCCAGCAGCCAAGACGGGAAACAGCCCCAGCATTTT. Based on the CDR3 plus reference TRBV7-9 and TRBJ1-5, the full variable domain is DTGVSQNPRHKITKRGQNVTFRCDPISEHNRLYWYRQTLGQGPEFLTYFQNEAQLEKSRLLSDRFSAERPKGSFSTLEIQRTEQGDSAMYLCASSQDGKQPQHFGDGTRLSIL.

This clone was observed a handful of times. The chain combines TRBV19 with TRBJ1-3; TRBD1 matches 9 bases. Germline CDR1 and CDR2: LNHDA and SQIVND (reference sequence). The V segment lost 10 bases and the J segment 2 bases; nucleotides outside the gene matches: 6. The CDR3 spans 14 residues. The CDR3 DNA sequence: TGTGCCACCCAACAGGGGGCAACTGGAAACACCATATATTTT. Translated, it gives CATQQGATGNTIYF.

CDR3 DNA sequence: TGTGCCAGCAGCTTAGCAGGGATCACCGGGGAGCTGTTTTTT. Its translation is CASSLAGITGELFF. The genes are TRBV11-2 and TRBJ2-2; tentative D call: TRBD1 (5 bases). In germline, CDR1 is SGHAT, CDR2 FQNNGV. Trimming pared 1 base from V and 4 bases from J, leaving 7 bases between. The length of the CDR3 is 14 residues.

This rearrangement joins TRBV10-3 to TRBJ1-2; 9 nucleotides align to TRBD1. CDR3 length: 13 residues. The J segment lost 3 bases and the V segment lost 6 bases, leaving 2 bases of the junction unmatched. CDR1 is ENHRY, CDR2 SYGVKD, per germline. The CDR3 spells CAISRTGDYGYTF. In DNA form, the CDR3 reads TGTGCCATCAGCCGGACAGGGGACTATGGCTACACCTTC.

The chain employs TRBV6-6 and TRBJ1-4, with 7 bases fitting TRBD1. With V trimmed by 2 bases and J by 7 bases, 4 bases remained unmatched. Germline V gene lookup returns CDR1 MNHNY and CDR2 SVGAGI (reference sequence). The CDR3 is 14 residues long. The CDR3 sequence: CASSYRQGGEKLFF. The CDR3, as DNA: TGTGCCAGCAGTTACCGACAGGGTGGTGAAAAACTGTTTTTT.

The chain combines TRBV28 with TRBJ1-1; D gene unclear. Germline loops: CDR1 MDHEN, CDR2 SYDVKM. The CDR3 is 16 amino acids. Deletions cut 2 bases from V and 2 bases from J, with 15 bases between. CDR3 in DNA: TGTGCCAGCAGTTTAAGGTCCGGGGTTAGAAACACTGAAGCTTTCTTT. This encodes CASSLRSGVRNTEAFF.

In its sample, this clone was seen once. Here the CDR3 reads CASTRGAPNEKLFF. The CDR3 bases are TGTGCCAGTACCCGGGGGGCCCCTAATGAAAAACTGTTTTTT. The chain couples TRBV2 to TRBJ1-4, with TRBD1 as a possible D gene (6 bases). The ends were cut back, 9 bases at V and 3 bases at J, with 14 bases in the middle. Per the germline V gene, CDR1 is SNHLY and CDR2 is FYNNEI. The CDR3 is 14 amino acids.

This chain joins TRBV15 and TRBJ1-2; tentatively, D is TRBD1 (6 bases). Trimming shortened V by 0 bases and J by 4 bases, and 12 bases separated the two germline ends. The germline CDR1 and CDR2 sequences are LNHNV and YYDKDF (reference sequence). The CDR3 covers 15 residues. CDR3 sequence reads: CATSREDSNPYGYTF. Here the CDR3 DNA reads TGTGCCACCAGCAGAGAGGACAGCAACCCCTATGGCTACACCTTC. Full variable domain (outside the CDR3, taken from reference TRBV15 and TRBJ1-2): DAMVIQNPRYQVTQFGKPVTLSCSQTLNHNVMYWYQQKSSQAPKLLFHYYDKDFNNEADTPDNFQSRRPNTSFCFLDIRSPGLGDTAMYLCATSREDSNPYGYTFGSGTRLTVV.

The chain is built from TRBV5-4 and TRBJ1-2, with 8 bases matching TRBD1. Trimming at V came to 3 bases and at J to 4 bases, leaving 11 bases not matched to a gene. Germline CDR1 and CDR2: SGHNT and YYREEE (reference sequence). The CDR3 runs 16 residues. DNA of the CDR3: TGTGCCAGCAGCTCGGACCCAAAGGGACAGGTCTATGGCTACACCTTC. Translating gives CASSSDPKGQVYGYTF. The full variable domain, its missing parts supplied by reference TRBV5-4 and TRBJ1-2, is ETGVTQSPTHLIKTRGQQVTLRCSSQSGHNTVSWYQQALGQGPQFIFQYYREEENGRGNFPPRFSGLQFPNYSSELNVNALELDDSALYLCASSSDPKGQVYGYTFGSGTRLTVV.

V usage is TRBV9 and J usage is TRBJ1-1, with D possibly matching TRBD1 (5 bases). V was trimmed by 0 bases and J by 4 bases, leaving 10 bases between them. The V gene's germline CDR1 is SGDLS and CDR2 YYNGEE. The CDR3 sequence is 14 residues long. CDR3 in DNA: TGTGCCAGCAGCGTAGGGGTGGGGGGCACTGAAGCTTTCTTT. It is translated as CASSVGVGGTEAFF.

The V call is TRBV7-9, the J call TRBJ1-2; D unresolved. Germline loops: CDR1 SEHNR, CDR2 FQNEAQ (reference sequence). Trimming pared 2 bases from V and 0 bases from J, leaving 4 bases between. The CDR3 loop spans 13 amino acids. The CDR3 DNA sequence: TGTGCCAGCAGCTTAAACACTAACTATGGCTACACCTTC. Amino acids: CASSLNTNYGYTF.